The 15 T cell receptor beta chains in this list originate from one sample, sequenced in a study of spatial heterogeneity in lung cancer. The sample's time point: sample taken at primary tumor resection. TCRdb ran MiXCR on the 5' RACE reads and lists one entry per CDR3 protein. Of 48,000 or so distinct CDR3 sequences listed, roughly 5.7% are singletons. The source was PBMCs, collected at surgery. The receptors here all came from a male donor with early-stage non-small cell lung cancer.

This clonotype appeared once. A much larger clonotype is one base distant, so this may be a read error. The gene calls are TRBV10-2 and TRBJ2-3; no clear D gene. V was shortened by 7 bases and J by 3 bases, with 5 bases between the two germline ends. The CDR3 totals 11 residues. The V gene's germline CDR1 is WSHSY and CDR2 SAAADI. CDR3: CASKETDTQYF. The CDR3 DNA reads TGCGCCAGCAAAGAGACAGATACGCAGTATTTT.

The rearrangement uses TRBV28 and TRBJ2-5; D is uncertain. Per the germline V gene, CDR1 is MDHEN and CDR2 is SYDVKM. CDR3 length equals 12 residues. Trimming stripped 7 bases from V and 0 bases from J, with 6 bases between. The DNA for the CDR3 is TGTGCCAGCACCCCCAACCAAGAGACCCAGTACTTC. It specifies CASTPNQETQYF.

This clonotype was seen ten or more times. The V call is TRBV7-8, the J call TRBJ1-5; TRBD1 matches 8 bases. The germline V gene has CDR1 SGHVS and CDR2 FQNEAQ. The V segment lost 0 bases and the J segment 2 bases; nucleotides outside the gene matches: 3. The CDR3 has 16 amino acids. This CDR3 is CASSLAVGQGNQPQHF. CDR3 coding DNA: TGTGCCAGCAGCTTAGCGGTGGGACAGGGCAATCAGCCCCAGCATTTT.

As DNA, the CDR3 is TGTGCCAGTCATGCTCAAGGGTATCCAGATACGCAGTATTTT. Its translation is CASHAQGYPDTQYF. V is TRBV19 and J is TRBJ2-3; the D is unclear. Per the germline V gene, CDR1 is LNHDA and CDR2 is SQIVND (reference sequence). The V gene lost 8 bases and the J gene lost 4 bases, with 16 bases spanning the gap. The CDR3 is 14 residues long.

This clonotype has ten or more counts. The chain joins TRBV3-1 to TRBJ2-2; D is possibly TRBD1 (5 bases). CDR1 and CDR2 from the germline V gene are LGHDT and YNNKEL (reference sequence). V lost 3 bases and J 6 bases, leaving 11 bases between the germline ends. The CDR3 is 14 residues long. The CDR3 protein is CASSHTPGSGELFF. The CDR3 DNA reads TGTGCCAGCAGCCACACGCCAGGGTCCGGGGAGCTGTTTTTT. The variable domain in full, completed from reference TRBV3-1 and TRBJ2-2, reads DTAVSQTPKYLVTQMGNDKSIKCEQNLGHDTMYWYKQDSKKFLKIMFSYNNKELIINETVPNRFSPKSPDKAHLNLHINSLELGDSAVYFCASSHTPGSGELFFGEGSRLTVL.

Many counts were recorded for this clonotype. The V gene is TRBV29-1, the J gene TRBJ2-1; 10 nucleotides align to TRBD2. Germline CDR1 is SQVTM and CDR2 is ANQGSEA. This CDR3 region has 15 residues. The V gene end was trimmed by 4 bases and the J gene end by 1 base; junction bases not matched to a gene: 4. CDR3 loop: CSVVGSGRSYNEQFF. The DNA for the CDR3 is TGCAGCGTTGTTGGTAGCGGGAGGTCCTACAATGAGCAGTTCTTC.

The gene calls are TRBV12-3 or TRBV12-4 and TRBJ2-2, with D possibly TRBD2 on 6 matching bases. Trimming stripped 5 bases from V and 7 bases from J, with 8 bases between. This CDR3 spans 12 amino acids. CDR3 residues: CASSRDFGELFF. CDR3 coding DNA: TGTGCCAGCAGTAGGGACTTCGGGGAGCTGTTTTTT.

This clonotype was seen repeatedly, ten times or more. The chain is built from TRBV5-1 and TRBJ2-1; D is ambiguous. V was pared by 0 bases and J by 10 bases, with 11 bases between. CDR1 is SGHRS and CDR2 is YFSETQ in the germline V gene. This CDR3 is 13 amino acids long. CDR3 sequence (DNA): TGCGCCAGCAGCTTGGTCCCGGGCCCGGAGCAGTTCTTC. It is translated as CASSLVPGPEQFF.

There are many counts of this clonotype. The J gene is TRBJ1-6, the V gene TRBV6-5; D not certain. The CDR3 is 16 amino acids. Germline CDR1 reads MNHEY; CDR2 reads SVGAGI. V dropped 5 bases and J dropped 0 bases, with 11 bases sitting between them. In nucleotides, the CDR3 is TGTGCCAGCAGTCGCGGGGATAGCTCCTATAATTCACCCCTCCACTTT. It yields the protein CASSRGDSSYNSPLHF.

This clonotype was detected a few times. The J gene is TRBJ2-3, the V gene TRBV15; 10 bases align to TRBD2. The CDR3 runs to 16 residues. V lost 5 bases and J lost 5; bases outside the gene matches: 10. Germline values: CDR1 LNHNV, CDR2 YYDKDF (reference sequence). DNA of the CDR3: TGTGCCACCAGCTACGCGTCTAGCGGGAGAGGAGATACGCAGTATTTT. Its translation is CATSYASSGRGDTQYF.

This clonotype has ten or more counts. The CDR3 region is CASSLGTRETQYF. The CDR3 region has the DNA TGCGCCAGCAGCCTAGGGACTAGAGAGACCCAGTACTTC. The chain joins TRBV4-1 to TRBJ2-5, with 8 bases matching TRBD2. CDR1 MGHRA and CDR2 YSYEKL come from the germline V gene. The CDR3 sequence is 13 residues long. J lost 4 bases, V lost 4 bases, and 2 bases had no gene match.

This clonotype was observed many times. This chain links TRBV19 with TRBJ1-1; 7 bases are shared with TRBD1. Germline V gene sequence: CDR1 LNHDA, CDR2 SQIVND (reference sequence). The CDR3 contains 14 residues. Unmatched junction bases numbered 6, after V lost 3 bases and J lost 5 bases. CDR3 in DNA: TGTGCCAGTAGTATCCAGACAGGGTCAACTGAAGCTTTCTTT. Translation: CASSIQTGSTEAFF.

This clonotype was seen more than once but under ten times. This may be a read error, as it is one base from a much larger clone. The V and J genes are TRBV6-2 or TRBV6-3 and TRBJ2-4; D is unclear. Trimming removed 11 bases at V and 4 bases at J, with 9 bases between. The CDR3 is 11 residues long. From germline, CDR1 is MNHEY and CDR2 SVGEGT. The CDR3 reads CAGRFKNIQYF. CDR3 DNA: TGTGCCGGCCGCTTTAAAAACATTCAGTACTTC.

The table lists this clonotype with many counts. J is TRBJ1-5 and V is TRBV12-3 or TRBV12-4, with D possibly being TRBD1 (5 bases). V lost 4 bases and J 7 bases, leaving 11 bases between the germline ends. There are 13 residues in the CDR3. Written as DNA, the CDR3 is TGTGCCAGCAGTTCGACAGTTTCCCAGCCCCAGCATTTT. Its protein product is CASSSTVSQPQHF.

This clonotype was observed many times. The V gene is TRBV5-1, the J gene TRBJ2-7, with 12 nucleotides matching TRBD2. This CDR3 comprises 15 residues. Germline loops: CDR1 SGHRS, CDR2 YFSETQ. V gave up 5 bases and J gave up 1 base; unmatched junction bases: 4. CDR3 sequence (DNA): TGCGCCAGCAGTTCGACTAGCGGGAGATCCTACGAGCAGTACTTC. Its protein is CASSSTSGRSYEQYF.